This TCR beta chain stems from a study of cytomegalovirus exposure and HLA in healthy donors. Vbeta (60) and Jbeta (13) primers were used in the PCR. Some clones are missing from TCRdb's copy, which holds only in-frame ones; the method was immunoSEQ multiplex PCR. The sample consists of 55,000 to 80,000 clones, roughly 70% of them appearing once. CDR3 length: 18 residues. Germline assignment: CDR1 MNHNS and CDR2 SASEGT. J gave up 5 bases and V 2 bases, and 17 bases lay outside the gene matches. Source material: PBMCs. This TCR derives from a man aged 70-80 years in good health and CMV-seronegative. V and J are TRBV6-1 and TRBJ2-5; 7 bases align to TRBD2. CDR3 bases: TGTGCCAGCAGTGAAAGTTCGAGCGGGGTATCGTTTAGGGAGACCCAGTACTTC. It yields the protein CASSESSSGVSFRETQYF.